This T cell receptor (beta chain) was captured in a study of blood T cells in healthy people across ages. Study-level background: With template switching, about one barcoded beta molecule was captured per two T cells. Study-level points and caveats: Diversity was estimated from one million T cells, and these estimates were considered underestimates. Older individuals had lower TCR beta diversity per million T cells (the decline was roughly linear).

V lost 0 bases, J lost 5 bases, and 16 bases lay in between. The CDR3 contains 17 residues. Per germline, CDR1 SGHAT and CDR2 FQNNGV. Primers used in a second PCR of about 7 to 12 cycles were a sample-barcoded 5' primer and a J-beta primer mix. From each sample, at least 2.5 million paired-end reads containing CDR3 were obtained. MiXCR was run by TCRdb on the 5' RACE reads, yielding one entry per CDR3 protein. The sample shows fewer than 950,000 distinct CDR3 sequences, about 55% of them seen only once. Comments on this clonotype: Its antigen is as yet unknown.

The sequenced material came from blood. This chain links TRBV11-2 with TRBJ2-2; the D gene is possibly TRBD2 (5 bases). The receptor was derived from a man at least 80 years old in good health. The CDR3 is CASSLDQEAAQTGELFF. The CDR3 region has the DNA TGTGCCAGCAGCTTAGATCAAGAAGCGGCACAAACCGGGGAGCTGTTTTTT.